Sequencing of this T cell receptor (beta chain) was carried out in a study of PD-1 blockade in classical Hodgkin lymphoma (dated by TCRdb to between 2020 and 2021). Broadly, across the study: Nivolumab dosing was 3 mg/kg intravenously every 2 weeks, continuing until either disease progression or unacceptable toxicity. The study used TCR beta sequencing and CyTOF to define a peripheral blood immune signature of response to PD-1 blockade in classical Hodgkin lymphoma. General study outcomes and caveats: Newly diagnosed patients were reported to have lower baseline TCR diversity than healthy donors, and relapsed/refractory patients were reported to have lower baseline TCR diversity still. Trial patients with a complete response had baseline diversity similar to that of newly diagnosed patients, while partial responders and progressors had significantly lower diversity. A significant rise by C4D1 was seen in CD4+ but not CD8+ TCR diversity (p=0.0027 vs p=0.16), with the rise being most apparent in complete responders (p=0.02). The study was limited to a single clinical trial cohort, and causes of repertoire differences, possibly disease activity or prior therapy, remained undefined. Lower diversity was observed in patients in whom nivolumab was started less than 1 year after ASCT, and these patients were excluded from later analyses so that confounding by immune reconstitution would be avoided.

The time point label, read with the paper, signifies: cycle 4 day 1 (C4D1), after about 6 weeks of nivolumab. Every trial patient had relapsed after autologous stem cell transplantation, and cohorts A, B and C differed in prior brentuximab vedotin exposure. The trial cohort included 50 to 60 patients with relapsed/refractory classical Hodgkin lymphoma, and each patient had a best overall response of complete response, partial response or progressive disease. Trial patients were treated with single-agent nivolumab in the multi-cohort phase II CheckMate 205 trial. An independent review committee assessed best overall response by applying the 2007 International Working Group response criteria. PBMCs from the trial were collected at three points: immediately before nivolumab initiation (C1D1), and during therapy at cycle 2 day 1 and cycle 4 day 1. After peripheral blood was drawn into 8 mL Vacutainer Cell Preparation Tubes, PBMCs were isolated by centrifugation and then cryopreserved.

The Qiagen DNeasy kit was used to extract genomic DNA both from unsorted PBMCs and from the negatively selected CD4+ and CD8+ fractions. TCR beta CDR3 regions were amplified by immunoSEQ multiplex PCR using primers annealing to V and J segments. Amplification bias was minimized using a synthetic immune receptor repertoire, and residual bias was removed computationally after sequencing. The paper's processing steps were these. Repertoire diversity was quantified as the Shannon entropy index using custom Python scripts. The unsorted, CD4+ and CD8+ repertoires were each analyzed separately, with the exception of combined analyses, where CD4+ and CD8+ sequences were merged in silico. A clone was considered expanded if an increase in frequency of at least 2-fold after treatment relative to C1D1 was found, and a pseudocount of 0.5 was applied to clones undetected at baseline. Singleton clones were defined as clones with 0 or 1 copy at C1D1, and non-singleton clones were defined as clones with 2 or more copies. Clones expanded in unsorted samples were assigned a CD4+, CD8+ or unknown annotation through matching of protein sequences in sorted samples from the same patient. Wilcoxon tests were applied to paired samples to test diversity changes from C1D1 to C4D1. Entries here come from immuneACCESS through TCRdb and include only in-frame sequences with V and J called. Some clones fail to appear in such tables; in the studies checked, an unresolved V gene covers under half of the shortfall, and the cause of the remainder is unknown. That table supplies the V and J calls and clone size; D and trimming were determined from the DNA. The sample table records 5,500 to 8,500 clones; over 80% of these occur just once. The top ten clones comprise 25% to 35% of the sample.

Deletion took 1 base off V and 4 bases off J, with a span of 14 bases between the germline ends. The CDR3 sequence holds 15 residues, the cysteine and phenylalanine included. The only DNA kept is the CDR3, 45 bases in frame from the first base. According to the germline V gene, CDR1 reads SGHRS and CDR2 reads YFSETQ. Remarks on this clone: What this receptor recognizes is not known. No per-base quality is available; no much larger clone lies one base away.

The origin of this receptor is a human donor with classical Hodgkin lymphoma. The input for sequencing was peripheral blood mononuclear cells (PBMCs), taken before the fourth cycle of nivolumab. Rearrangement joined TRBV5-1 to TRBJ1-1, with no confidently assigned D gene. CDR3 protein: CASSLRGGAVTEAFF. The sequence in DNA is TGCGCCAGCAGCTTGCGGGGAGGAGCGGTCACTGAAGCTTTCTTT.